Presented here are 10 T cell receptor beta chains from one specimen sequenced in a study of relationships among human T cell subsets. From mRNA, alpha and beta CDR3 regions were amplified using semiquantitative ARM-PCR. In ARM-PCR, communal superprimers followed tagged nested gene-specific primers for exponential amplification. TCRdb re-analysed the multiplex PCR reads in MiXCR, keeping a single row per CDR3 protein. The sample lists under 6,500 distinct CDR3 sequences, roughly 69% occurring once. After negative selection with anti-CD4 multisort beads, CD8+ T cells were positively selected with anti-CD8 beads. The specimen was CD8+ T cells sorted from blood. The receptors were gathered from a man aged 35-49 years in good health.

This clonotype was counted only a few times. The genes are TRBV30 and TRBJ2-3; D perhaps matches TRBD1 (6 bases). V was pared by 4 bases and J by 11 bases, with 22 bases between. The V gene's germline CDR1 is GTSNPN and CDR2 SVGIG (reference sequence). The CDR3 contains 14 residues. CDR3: CAWKDRTDSYEQYF. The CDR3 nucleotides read TGTGCCTGGAAAGATCGGACAGATTCCTACGAGCAGTATTTT.

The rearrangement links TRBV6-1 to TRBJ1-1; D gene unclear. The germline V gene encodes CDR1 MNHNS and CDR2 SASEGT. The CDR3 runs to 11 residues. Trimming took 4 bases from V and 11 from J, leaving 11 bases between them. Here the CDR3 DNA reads TGTGCCAGCAGTGGAGCGTTTACGGCTTTCTTT. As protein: CASSGAFTAFF.

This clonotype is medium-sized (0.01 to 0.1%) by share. This chain's CDR3 is CASSELDRQETQYF. The CDR3 nucleotides are TGTGCCAGCAGTGAACTGGACAGGCAGGAGACCCAGTACTTC. J is TRBJ2-5 and V is TRBV2, with 7 nucleotides matching TRBD1. This CDR3 contains 14 residues. Trimming at V came to 2 bases and at J to 5 bases, leaving 5 bases not matched to a gene. Germline CDR1 reads SNHLY; CDR2 reads FYNNEI.

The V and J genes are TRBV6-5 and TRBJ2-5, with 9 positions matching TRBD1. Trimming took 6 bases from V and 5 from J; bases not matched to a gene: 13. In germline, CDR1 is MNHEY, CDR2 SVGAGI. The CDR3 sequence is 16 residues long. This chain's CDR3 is CASSYSGSTGGETQYF. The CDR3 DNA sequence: TGTGCCAGCAGCTACAGCGGCTCGACAGGGGGTGAGACCCAGTACTTC.

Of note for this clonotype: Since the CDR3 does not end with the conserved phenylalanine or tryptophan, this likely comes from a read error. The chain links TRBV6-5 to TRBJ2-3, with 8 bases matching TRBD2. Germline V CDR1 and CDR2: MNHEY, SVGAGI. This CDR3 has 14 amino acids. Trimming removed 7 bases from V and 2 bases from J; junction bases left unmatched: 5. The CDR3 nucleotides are TGTGCCAGCAAGACTAGCGTACTCACAGATACGCAGTATCTT. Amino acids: CASKTSVLTDTQYL.

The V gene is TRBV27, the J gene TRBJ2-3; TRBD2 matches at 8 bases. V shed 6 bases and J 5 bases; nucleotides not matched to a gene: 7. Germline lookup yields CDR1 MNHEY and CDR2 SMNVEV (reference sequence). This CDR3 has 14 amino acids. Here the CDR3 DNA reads TGTGCCAGCAGCCTCGGCCTAGCGGGAGATACGCAGTATTTT. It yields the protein CASSLGLAGDTQYF.

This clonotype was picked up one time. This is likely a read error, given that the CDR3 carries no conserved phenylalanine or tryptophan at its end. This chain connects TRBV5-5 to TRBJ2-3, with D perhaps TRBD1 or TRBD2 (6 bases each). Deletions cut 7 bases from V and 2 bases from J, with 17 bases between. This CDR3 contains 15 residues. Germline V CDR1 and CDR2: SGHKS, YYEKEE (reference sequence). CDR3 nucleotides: TGTGCCAGCCCGGAGACGGGGGCCCCCACAGATACGCAGTATTTA. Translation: CASPETGAPTDTQYL.

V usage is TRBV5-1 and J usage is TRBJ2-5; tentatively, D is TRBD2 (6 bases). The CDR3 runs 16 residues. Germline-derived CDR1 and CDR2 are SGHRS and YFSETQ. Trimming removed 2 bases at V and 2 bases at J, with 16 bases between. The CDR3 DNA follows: TGCGCCAGCAGCTTTGGCCCGGGGGAGATACAAGAGACCCAGTACTTC. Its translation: CASSFGPGEIQETQYF.

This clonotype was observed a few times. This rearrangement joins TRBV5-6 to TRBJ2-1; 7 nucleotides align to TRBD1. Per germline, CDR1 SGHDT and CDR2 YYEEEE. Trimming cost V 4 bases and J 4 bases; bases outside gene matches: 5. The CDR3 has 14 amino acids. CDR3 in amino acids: CASSPETGYNEQFF. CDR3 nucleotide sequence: TGTGCCAGCAGCCCTGAGACAGGGTACAATGAGCAGTTCTTC.

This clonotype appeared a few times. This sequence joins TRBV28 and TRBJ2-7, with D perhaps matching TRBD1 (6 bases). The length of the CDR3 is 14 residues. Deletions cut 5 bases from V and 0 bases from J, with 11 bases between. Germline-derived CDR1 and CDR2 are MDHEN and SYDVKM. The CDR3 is CASSMGQPSYEQYF. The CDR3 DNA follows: TGTGCCAGCAGTATGGGACAACCCTCCTACGAGCAGTACTTC.